This T cell receptor (beta chain) was sequenced during a study of cytomegalovirus exposure and HLA in healthy donors. Study-wide points: Some V segments, including TRBV6-2 and TRBV6-3, were excluded as indistinguishable. An analysis was carried out at a later point. It showed that HLA-associated TCR beta chains were more clonally expanded than equally common non-associated chains.

On this clone: Its target is unknown.

V gave up 1 base and J gave up 3 bases, with 4 bases separating them. There are 12 residues in the CDR3. Germline V gives CDR1 SGHTA, CDR2 FQGNSA. The study ran its PCR with 60 Vbeta and 13 Jbeta primers. Here immunoSEQ multiplex PCR was the method, and the copy in TCRdb shows in-frame clones only, minus some. This sample has about 60,000 clones, with about two thirds found just once. This chain uses TRBV7-2 with TRBJ2-7; D is unclear. Sequencing used PBMCs. This TCR was sampled from a woman aged 55-70 years in good health and CMV-seropositive. In DNA, the CDR3 is TGTGCCAGCAGCTTAGGAGACTACGAGCAGTACTTC. It yields the protein CASSLGDYEQYF.